This T cell receptor beta chain comes out of a study of identical twins (dated by TCRdb to the mid-2010s). For the study in its entirety: To test whether fetal clonotypes persist, the study used deep sequencing on TCR alpha and beta repertoires from monozygotic twins, unrelated adults of various ages, and cord blood. To rule out contamination, the twin experiments were replicated at different times with different library preparation protocols. Study-level results and caveats: Out-of-frame TCR alpha sequences shared between twins showed an excess of low generation-probability sequences compared with coincidental sharing between unrelated individuals. Abundant cord blood beta clonotypes had fewer insertions, young adult naive repertoires showed a similar but weaker trend, and memory repertoires showed no such trend. A weaker excess of twin sharing was found in beta out-of-frame sequences because the signal-to-noise ratio was lowered by fewer shared sequences. Recombination models systematically underestimated out-of-frame TCR alpha sharing in monozygotic twins but agreed with sharing between unrelated individuals. Zero-insertion analyses could be partly confounded by invariant T cells such as MAIT and iNKT, though diverse VJ usage argued against such confounding for most clonotypes. Because the same donors could not be followed over many years, the conclusions relied on cross-sectional statistical analysis.

As concerns this clonotype: Its antigen specificity is not known. Base-call qualities are not available, and no considerably larger clone is one nucleotide away.

The library relied on 5' RACE. TCRdb shows the sequencer as Illumina HiSeq 2000. Template switching added a universal primer binding site, and the final cDNA carried a unique molecular identifier that allowed TCR cDNA molecules to be counted accurately. First-strand cDNA for TCR alpha and beta chains was synthesized from specific primers in the conserved constant-segment region. To control for contamination, every cDNA library was double barcoded, receiving both a SMART-Mk sample barcode and Illumina barcodes. TruSeq adapter sequences along with Illumina sample barcodes were introduced in two successive PCR steps. The TCR alpha and beta cDNA libraries were sequenced on the Illumina HiSeq platform using custom primers. Per the source publication's procedure: Raw reads were processed with MiGEC to extract unique molecular identifiers, and MiXCR was used to determine CDR3 positions. Recombination models were inferred per individual with the repgenHMM and IGoR tools using an EM algorithm. Shared clonotypes were analyzed with the tcR package in R, and sharing was normalized by the product of cloneset sizes. Out-of-frame nonproductive sequences were analyzed to study raw recombination free of thymic and clonal selection effects. TCRdb cleaned the public reads at Q25 with fastp, built clones with MiXCR and kept in-frame beta chains. Every CDR3 protein is listed once, alongside the most common genes and DNA of its rows. The V and J calls were determined by TCRdb, not by the authors. The sample table contains some 790,000 distinct CDR3 sequences; only one count was recorded for roughly 18% of them. In total, the top ten clones hold 10% to 15% of the sample.

V loses 0 bases of germline sequence and J loses 8 bases, and the interval between the two ends is 15 bases. In the germline V gene, CDR1 corresponds to SGHRS and CDR2 to YFSETQ. The CDR3 starts with the cysteine, ends with the phenylalanine, and has 15 residues. Left in the record is the CDR3 DNA by itself, 45 bases read in frame from the first base. All donors were healthy Caucasians. The twin cohort comprised three pairs of female monozygotic twins, all aged roughly 18 to 30 years. The RNA used for TCR libraries was isolated from peripheral blood mononuclear cells. This same sample was also taken into another study, of T cells expressing NK-cell markers. Drawing on the second study: TCR beta-chain repertoires were profiled in sorted CD3+CD56+NKG2C+, CD3+CD56+NKG2C- and CD3+CD56-NKG2C+ T-cell subsets from roughly eight donors. Among the eight sequenced donors, only one was HCMV-seronegative, while the other seven were HCMV-seropositive. In several experiments an anti-gammadeltaTCR antibody was added to restrict sorting to alphabetaTCR-expressing T cells. For six donors, the dominant CD3+CD56+NKG2C+ clonotypes were among the top 10 CD8+ clonotypes and accounted for about 1.0-7.5% of CD8+ T cells. Those dominant clonotypes were again the most abundant among CD3+CD56-NKG2C+ cells in a few donors, at about 28.3-60.1%. Whether the expanded NKG2C-expressing T cell clones were specific for HCMV antigens remained unclear. All eight donors whose samples were sequenced were randomly selected healthy volunteers, three of them men and five women. HCMV serostatus was determined by detecting HCMV-specific IgG in serum with a commercial ELISA kit. For several donors, bulk peripheral blood T-cell repertoires were additionally sequenced from unsorted PBMC. MIGEC was used to demultiplex reads and group the reads by UMI, and MiTCR was used to assemble and quantify clonotypes. To remove erroneous sequences, TCR cDNA sequences were retained only when supported by two or more reads. Downstream repertoire analysis used the tcR package, and clonotypes were matched across fractions by CDR3 nucleotide sequence plus V segment. VDJmatch was used to annotate antigen specificity against VDJdb, with one amino acid substitution in CDR3 allowed.

The specimen sequenced was PBMCs. The clonotype originates from a woman in her late teens or twenties in good health. The rearranged segments are TRBV5-1 and TRBJ2-1; 5 matching bases give a weak D call of TRBD2. For the CDR3, the sequence is CASSLGGGRAHEQFF. The nucleotides are TGCGCCAGCAGCTTGGGGGGTGGGCGGGCCCATGAGCAGTTCTTC. Here the CDR3 is joined to the reference TRBV5-1 and TRBJ2-1 genes, and the full variable domain is: KAGVTQTPRYLIKTRGQQVTLSCSPISGHRSVSWYQQTPGQGLQFLFEYFSETQRNKGNFPGRFSGRQFSNSRSEMNVSTLELGDSALYLCASSLGGGRAHEQFFGPGTRLTVL.